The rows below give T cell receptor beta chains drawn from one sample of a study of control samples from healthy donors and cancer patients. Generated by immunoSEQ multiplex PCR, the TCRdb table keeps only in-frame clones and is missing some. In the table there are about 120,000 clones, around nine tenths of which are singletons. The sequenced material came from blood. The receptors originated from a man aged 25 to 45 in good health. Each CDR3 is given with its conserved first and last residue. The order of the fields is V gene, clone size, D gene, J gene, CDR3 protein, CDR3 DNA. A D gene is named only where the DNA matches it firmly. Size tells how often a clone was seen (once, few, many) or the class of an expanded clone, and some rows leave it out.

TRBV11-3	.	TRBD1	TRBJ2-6	CASSSGRRGLHSGANVLTF	TGTGCCAGCAGCTCAGGACGCAGGGGGCTACACTCTGGGGCCAACGTCCTGACTTTC
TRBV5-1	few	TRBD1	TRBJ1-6	CASSLDRVNSPLHF	TGCGCCAGCAGCCTGGACAGGGTTAATTCACCCCTCCACTTT
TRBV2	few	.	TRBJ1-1	CASSSFPGEAFF	TGTGCCAGCAGTTCCTTCCCAGGGGAAGCTTTCTTT
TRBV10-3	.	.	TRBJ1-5	CAITQGSNQPQHF	TGTGCCATCACCCAGGGGAGCAATCAGCCCCAGCATTTT
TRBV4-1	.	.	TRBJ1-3	CASSQDPWGAYTIYF	TGCGCCAGCAGCCAAGATCCTTGGGGGGCCTACACCATATATTTT
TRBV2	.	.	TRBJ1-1	CASSLDKYEAFF	TGTGCCAGCAGTCTCGACAAATATGAAGCTTTCTTT
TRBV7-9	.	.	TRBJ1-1	CASRLYTNTEAFF	TGTGCCAGCAGGTTGTACACGAACACTGAAGCTTTCTTT
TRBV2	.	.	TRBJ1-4	CASSQNREWNEKLFF	TGTGCCAGCAGTCAGAACAGGGAGTGGAATGAAAAACTGTTTTTT
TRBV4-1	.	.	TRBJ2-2	CASSFRTANTGELFF	TGCGCCAGCAGCTTCCGGACGGCGAACACCGGGGAGCTGTTTTTT
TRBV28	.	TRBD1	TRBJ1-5	CASSFRDRQHF	TGTGCCAGCAGTTTCCGGGACAGGCAGCATTTT
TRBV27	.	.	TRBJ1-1	CASSLSRDRNTEAFF	TGTGCCAGCAGTTTATCCAGAGACAGAAACACTGAAGCTTTCTTT
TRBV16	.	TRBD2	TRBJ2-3	CASSPAGGTDTQYF	TGTGCCAGCAGCCCGGCGGGGGGCACAGATACGCAGTATTTT
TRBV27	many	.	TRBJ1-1	CASSGGRAPLTEAFF	TGTGCCAGCAGTGGTGGGAGGGCCCCGCTCACTGAAGCTTTCTTT
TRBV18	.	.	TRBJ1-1	CASSPPGVQGTEAFF	TGTGCCAGCTCACCACCGGGGGTTCAGGGCACTGAAGCTTTCTTT
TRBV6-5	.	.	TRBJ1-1	CATYPEGRNTEAFF	TGTGCCACCTACCCCGAGGGCCGGAACACTGAAGCTTTCTTT
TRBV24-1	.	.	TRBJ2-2	CATSDPGQGTGELFF	TGTGCCACCAGTGACCCGGGACAAGGGACCGGGGAGCTGTTTTTT
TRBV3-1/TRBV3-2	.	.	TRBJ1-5	CASSQGQQNQPQHF	TGTGCCAGCAGCCAGGGCCAGCAAAATCAGCCCCAGCATTTT